This T cell receptor beta chain comes out of a study of blood T cells in healthy people across ages. Findings and caveats of the study: In older individuals, TCR beta diversity per million T cells was lower, falling roughly linearly with age. Donors of long life had a larger count of naive CD4+ cells and greater diversity than aged donors. Underestimates were what the diversity estimates from one million T cells were considered to be.

Then a second PCR, running about 6 to 12 cycles, was carried out with a sample-barcoded 5' primer and a J-beta primer mix. TCRdb recomputed calls from the 5' RACE reads with MiXCR, one row per CDR3 protein. The sample has 650,000 to 1,000,000 distinct CDR3 sequences, around 36% seen once; the top ten hold around 13%. Each sample yielded at least 5 micrograms of PBMC total RNA. The V end lost 4 bases, the J end lost 2 bases, and 20 bases lay between the germline ends. The CDR3 spans 17 residues. From germline, CDR1 is LGHNA and CDR2 YNFKEQ. This clonotype was detected a few times. Its antigen is not known.

The sequencing sample was made of blood. This rearrangement joins TRBV4-2 to TRBJ1-1; the D gene is possibly TRBD1 (6 bases). The sequence was collected from a man aged 18 to 35 in good health. This chain's CDR3 is CASSPAGGRGYNTEAFF. Written as DNA, the CDR3 is TGTGCCAGCAGCCCCGCCGGGGGGCGGGGATACAACACTGAAGCTTTCTTT.